This is a list of T cell receptor beta chains from one sample in a study of T cell changes during pregnancy in multiple sclerosis. TCRdb's copy holds only in-frame clones and misses some; the assay was immunoSEQ multiplex PCR. Seen here are about 100,000 clones, approximately 92% observed once, and the top ten hold 0.95% to 1.5%. Sequencing was performed on peripheral blood, taken in the second trimester of pregnancy. The receptors come from a female donor with multiple sclerosis, enrolled in a pregnancy study. Each CDR3 is given with its conserved first and last residue. A D gene is named only where the DNA matches it firmly. The size of a clone is reported for some rows only, either as once, few or many, or as a class for expanded clones.

v_call	j_call	d_call	clone_size	cdr3_aa	cdr3_nt
TRBV6-1	TRBJ1-1	NA	NA	CAGGPRGDTEAFF	TGTGCCGGGGGCCCCAGGGGAGACACTGAAGCTTTCTTT
TRBV14	TRBJ2-3	NA	NA	CASSPHITDTQYF	TGTGCCAGCAGTCCTCACATCACAGATACGCAGTATTTT
TRBV5-1	TRBJ2-2	NA	NA	CASSSGRGTENTGELFF	TGCGCCAGCAGCTCGGGACGCGGGACCGAGAACACCGGGGAGCTGTTTTTT
TRBV27	TRBJ2-7	TRBD2	NA	CASSPRGGAYEQYF	TGTGCCAGCAGTCCCCGGGGAGGGGCCTACGAGCAGTACTTC
TRBV10-3	TRBJ2-3	NA	NA	CAISDQSFGRQYF	TGTGCCATCAGTGATCAAAGCTTTGGTAGGCAGTATTTT
TRBV6-1	TRBJ2-2	TRBD1	NA	CASSEGQGWTGELFF	TGTGCCAGCAGTGAAGGACAGGGGTGGACCGGGGAGCTGTTTTTT
TRBV5-1	TRBJ1-5	NA	NA	CASSPRGGRGQPQHF	TGCGCCAGCAGCCCGCGGGGGGGTCGAGGACAGCCCCAGCATTTT
TRBV28	TRBJ1-2	NA	once	CASSFRVGAVGVGYTF	TGTGCCAGCAGTTTCCGGGTTGGAGCCGTCGGGGTTGGCTACACCTTC
TRBV9	TRBJ1-2	TRBD1	NA	CASSPGDRHYGYTF	TGTGCCAGCAGCCCTGGGGACAGACACTATGGCTACACCTTC
TRBV27	TRBJ2-1	TRBD1	NA	CASSPTIGTGIHEQFF	TGTGCCAGCAGTCCCACTATCGGGACAGGGATCCATGAGCAGTTCTTC
TRBV5-5	TRBJ1-1	NA	NA	CASSPRTAGAFF	TGTGCCAGCAGCCCCCGGACAGCAGGGGCTTTCTTT
TRBV28	TRBJ2-7	NA	few	CASKLRGWAYEQYF	TGTGCCAGCAAATTGAGGGGGTGGGCCTACGAGCAGTACTTC
TRBV6-5	TRBJ1-2	NA	NA	CASRNWGGKSYGYTF	TGTGCCAGCAGAAACTGGGGGGGGAAAAGCTATGGCTACACCTTC
TRBV7-2	TRBJ1-2	TRBD1	once	CASSSRYRGSNYGYTF	TGTGCCAGCAGCTCCCGATACAGGGGTTCTAACTATGGCTACACCTTC
TRBV6-1	TRBJ1-2	NA	NA	CASSERWGADGYTF	TGTGCCAGCAGTGAACGTTGGGGCGCGGATGGCTACACCTTC
TRBV5-4	TRBJ1-1	NA	few	CASSLDRNTEAFF	TGTGCCAGCAGCCTTGACAGGAACACTGAAGCTTTCTTT
TRBV18	TRBJ1-1	NA	NA	CATSGAEGHKAFF	TGTGCCACCTCGGGGGCAGAAGGTCATAAAGCTTTCTTT
TRBV14	TRBJ2-5	NA	NA	CASSPGVLTKETQYF	TGTGCCAGCAGCCCGGGGGTACTTACTAAAGAGACCCAGTACTTC
TRBV5-4	TRBJ2-1	TRBD2	NA	CASSLDSGRGTEQFF	TGTGCCAGCAGCTTGGATAGCGGGAGGGGTACCGAGCAGTTCTTC
TRBV28	TRBJ2-7	TRBD1	NA	CASSFSATGGSYEQYF	TGTGCCAGCAGTTTCTCTGCGACAGGGGGCTCTTACGAGCAGTACTTC
TRBV29-1	TRBJ2-7	NA	NA	CSVEDTVVYEQYF	TGCAGCGTTGAAGACACAGTGGTCTACGAGCAGTACTTC
TRBV7-8	TRBJ1-1	NA	NA	CASSLYSEAFF	TGTGCCAGCAGCTTATACTCTGAAGCTTTCTTT
TRBV5-4	TRBJ1-2	NA	NA	CASSLDGVYGYTF	TGTGCCAGCAGCTTGGACGGGGTCTATGGCTACACCTTC
TRBV28	TRBJ1-6	NA	NA	CASRAGWNSPLHF	TGTGCCAGCAGAGCGGGTTGGAATTCACCCCTCCACTTT
TRBV5-5	TRBJ2-7	TRBD2	NA	CASSAPRSGVSYEQYF	TGTGCCAGCAGCGCCCCCAGGAGCGGGGTCTCCTACGAGCAGTACTTC
TRBV5-8	TRBJ2-3	NA	NA	CASSFSQVTDTQYF	TGTGCCAGCAGCTTCTCTCAGGTCACAGATACGCAGTATTTT
TRBV9	TRBJ1-4	NA	NA	CASSVGMRAGDEKLFF	TGTGCCAGCAGCGTAGGAATGAGAGCAGGGGACGAAAAACTGTTTTTT
TRBV5-6	TRBJ2-1	NA	NA	CASGTGINEQFF	TGTGCCAGCGGTACGGGGATCAATGAGCAGTTCTTC
TRBV27	TRBJ1-5	NA	NA	CASSLFRGQPQHF	TGTGCCAGCAGTTTATTTCGCGGGCAGCCCCAGCATTTT
TRBV5-3	TRBJ2-2	TRBD2	NA	CARSSGGLANTGELFF	TGTGCCAGAAGCTCCGGGGGACTAGCGAACACCGGGGAGCTGTTTTTT
TRBV4-1	TRBJ2-3	TRBD1	NA	CASSRGRTDTQYF	TGCGCCAGCAGCAGGGGGCGCACAGATACGCAGTATTTT
TRBV9	TRBJ1-1	TRBD1	NA	CASSVATGGQGNTEAFF	TGTGCCAGCAGCGTAGCTACGGGGGGACAGGGTAACACTGAAGCTTTCTTT
TRBV9	TRBJ2-1	TRBD2	NA	CASSVVPSGSPGEQFF	TGTGCCAGCAGCGTAGTACCTAGCGGGAGTCCCGGTGAGCAGTTCTTC
TRBV5-6	TRBJ2-5	TRBD2	NA	CASSLGLAGETQYF	TGTGCCAGCAGCTTGGGATTAGCGGGGGAGACCCAGTACTTC
TRBV28	TRBJ1-2	TRBD1	NA	CASSLRGPVNYGYTF	TGTGCCAGCAGTTTAAGGGGGCCAGTGAACTATGGCTACACCTTC
TRBV18	TRBJ2-5	NA	NA	CASSPGETQYF	TGTGCCAGCTCACCCGGGGAGACCCAGTACTTC
TRBV12-5	TRBJ2-7	NA	NA	CASGPITRPPLTLRSYEQYF	TGTGCTAGTGGCCCAATCACACGGCCCCCACTAACCTTACGGTCCTACGAGCAGTACTTC
TRBV6-1	TRBJ1-5	NA	NA	CASSEVYSNQPQHF	TGTGCCAGCAGTGAAGTATATAGCAATCAGCCCCAGCATTTT
TRBV6-1	TRBJ2-7	NA	NA	CASSEQALTYEQYF	TGTGCCAGCAGTGAACAGGCACTCACCTACGAGCAGTACTTC
TRBV4-2	TRBJ2-3	NA	NA	CASSQVELAPDTQYF	TGTGCCAGCAGCCAAGTCGAGTTAGCGCCAGATACGCAGTATTTT
TRBV7-9	TRBJ2-1	TRBD2	NA	CASSPGGNLNEQFF	TGTGCCAGCAGCCCGGGGGGGAATTTGAATGAGCAGTTCTTC
TRBV9	TRBJ1-2	TRBD1	NA	CASSPPLGDRVRHGYTF	TGTGCCAGCAGCCCACCTCTGGGGGACAGGGTCCGACATGGCTACACCTTC
TRBV28	TRBJ2-5	TRBD2	NA	CASSLTSGLYQETQYF	TGTGCCAGCAGTTTAACTAGCGGGTTGTACCAAGAGACCCAGTACTTC
TRBV7-3	TRBJ2-7	TRBD1	NA	CASSVGQGYEQYF	TGTGCCAGCAGCGTGGGACAGGGATACGAGCAGTACTTC
TRBV6-5	TRBJ2-7	TRBD1	NA	CASRSQGVYYEQYF	TGTGCCAGCAGATCACAGGGGGTTTACTACGAGCAGTACTTC
TRBV5-1	TRBJ2-7	TRBD2	NA	CASSLNAGGLEQYF	TGCGCCAGCAGCTTGAACGCGGGAGGACTCGAGCAGTACTTC
TRBV10-3	TRBJ2-2	TRBD1	NA	CAISGKTGDHGELFF	TGTGCCATCAGCGGAAAGACAGGGGATCACGGGGAGCTGTTTTTT
TRBV4-1	TRBJ1-1	TRBD1	NA	CASSHLGQGPEAFF	TGCGCCAGCAGCCATTTAGGACAGGGACCTGAAGCTTTCTTT
TRBV5-1	TRBJ1-2	TRBD1	NA	CASSLAQARDRGLGGYTF	TGCGCCAGCAGCTTGGCCCAAGCCCGGGACAGGGGGCTCGGTGGCTACACCTTC
TRBV5-1	TRBJ1-2	TRBD1	NA	CASSRTGDGYTF	TGCGCCAGCAGCCGTACAGGGGATGGCTACACCTTC
TRBV7-7	TRBJ2-5	TRBD2	NA	CASSLVGAGEETQYF	TGTGCCAGCAGCTTAGTCGGAGCGGGAGAAGAGACCCAGTACTTC
TRBV6-5	TRBJ2-2	TRBD1	NA	CASRRDRGNTGELFF	TGTGCCAGCAGACGGGACAGGGGTAACACCGGGGAGCTGTTTTTT
TRBV30	TRBJ1-3	NA	few	CAWGQSGNTIYF	TGTGCCTGGGGACAGTCTGGAAACACCATATATTTT
TRBV5-1	TRBJ2-1	NA	NA	CASSLGRGTTDLEQFF	TGCGCCAGCAGCTTGGGTAGGGGGACGACTGACCTTGAGCAGTTCTTC
TRBV19	TRBJ1-1	NA	NA	CASSIQGRTEAFF	TGTGCCAGTAGTATCCAGGGTCGGACTGAAGCTTTCTTT